Given below is one TCR beta chain in context. The target antigen is unknown. The source of the sample is a study of cytomegalovirus exposure and HLA in healthy donors. Notes on the study in general: Later genetic work tied a missense DCLRE1C variant to beta-chain V and J trimming. With further analysis later on, most CMV-associated TCR beta chains appeared HLA-restricted.

The ends lost 0 bases at V and 4 bases at J; junction bases unmatched: 5. Germline CDR1 reads MNHEY; CDR2 reads SMNVEV (reference sequence). There are 15 residues in the CDR3. The PCR was carried out with 60 Vbeta primers and 13 Jbeta primers. Sequenced by immunoSEQ multiplex PCR; TCRdb stores in-frame clones only, minus some. The sample consists of 100,000 to 150,000 clones, around 80% of them appearing once. This clonotype originated in a female donor in good health and CMV-seronegative. The specimen sequenced was PBMCs. The V gene is TRBV27, the J gene TRBJ1-2; TRBD1 matches 7 bases. This CDR3 is CASSLSIGGVYGYTF. The CDR3 DNA reads as TGTGCCAGCAGTTTATCAATAGGGGGCGTCTATGGCTACACCTTC.